The rows below give T cell receptor beta chains drawn from one sample of a study of control samples from healthy donors and cancer patients. The repertoire was sequenced with immunoSEQ multiplex PCR; TCRdb's copy has only in-frame clones and lacks some. The sample comprises some 120,000 clones, roughly nine tenths of which are singletons, and approximately 1.1% rests with the top ten. The sequenced sample was PBMCs. All receptors derive from a woman between 50 and 59 years old with colorectal cancer. CDR3s leave out the opening cysteine and the closing phenylalanine or tryptophan.

V,J,CDR3
TRBV19,TRBJ2-1,ASSTLLGRNGQF
TRBV7-8,TRBJ2-5,ASSGQVGETQY
TRBV6-5,TRBJ1-1,ASSKGGPPF
TRBV6-4,TRBJ2-1,ASSGVGNEQF
TRBV5-1,TRBJ1-1,ASSQDGKNTEAF
TRBV9,TRBJ2-3,ASSVVAGSTDTQY
TRBV5-1,TRBJ1-3,ASSLSGGGNTIY
TRBV19,TRBJ1-5,ASRGGQGVNQPQH
TRBV5-5,TRBJ2-7,ASSLGTNYEQY
TRBV9,TRBJ2-3,ASSVALGPGDTQY
TRBV6-1,TRBJ2-5,ASSEAYETQY
TRBV2,TRBJ2-1,ASSILRGTYNEQF
TRBV6-6,TRBJ1-3,ASSYPGVNSGNTIY
TRBV6-1,TRBJ2-5,ASSENTGMRETQY
TRBV6-6,TRBJ1-4,ASSYSSGVAGEKLF
TRBV5-1,TRBJ2-7,ASSLDVASAGDEQY
TRBV5-8,TRBJ1-2,ASSLVGSRGYT
TRBV19,TRBJ1-6,ASSIGTGSRNSPLH
TRBV10-1,TRBJ2-1,ASSYYRDRGLYEQF
TRBV29-1,TRBJ2-1,SGRTSYNEQF
TRBV27,TRBJ2-3,ASSKILSSTDTQY
TRBV19,TRBJ1-2,ASNVRQGFTYGYT
TRBV6-6,TRBJ2-1,ATSTKATYNEQF
TRBV29-1,TRBJ1-4,SVDEGGDEKLF
TRBV9,TRBJ2-5,ASSVGEYSRETQY
TRBV6-1,TRBJ1-2,ASSEEEGIESYGYT
TRBV19,TRBJ1-5,ASSPTGNSNQPQH
TRBV2,TRBJ1-4,ASSALRGSGGEKLF
TRBV9,TRBJ2-1,ASSASVQITYNEQF
TRBV28,TRBJ1-1,ATKTGRTEAF
TRBV29-1,TRBJ1-4,SVRTGVAEKLF
TRBV19,TRBJ1-1,ASRTDRFETEAF
TRBV15,TRBJ1-4,ATSKLPLVPNEKLF
TRBV28,TRBJ1-5,ASYQPAGGQPQH
TRBV2,TRBJ1-5,ASSGARDSNQPQH
TRBV5-6,TRBJ1-4,ASSLATGTANEKLF
TRBV5-1,TRBJ2-3,ASSDWGATDTQY
TRBV6-1,TRBJ2-7,ASSEGGLGLSEQY
TRBV30,TRBJ1-2,AWSLNGQNYGYT
TRBV15,TRBJ2-6,ATSSDSSGANVLT
TRBV5-4,TRBJ2-2,ASSRTGGSTGELF
TRBV6-6,TRBJ1-3,ASTPDSGGNTIY
TRBV7-9,TRBJ2-7,ASSSLRTGAYEQY
TRBV5-6,TRBJ1-1,ASSFVTGGTEAF
TRBV24-1,TRBJ2-1,ATSDGPSAGFNEQF
TRBV28,TRBJ2-1,ASSLGEVVTEQF
TRBV1,TRBJ1-5,TSSQLGRRGHQPQH
TRBV3-1/TRBV3-2,TRBJ1-2,ASSQLQGGLYGYT